Here is one T cell receptor (beta chain) with its context. The CDR3 totals 15 residues. V lost 3 bases, J lost 8 bases, and 9 bases stayed unmatched. Germline-derived CDR1 and CDR2 are KGHSH and LQKENI. PCR used 60 Vbeta primers and 13 Jbeta primers. The assay was immunoSEQ multiplex PCR, and TCRdb's table has in-frame clones only and misses some. The sample carries more than 85,000 clones, roughly 76% recorded once. The sample comes from a study of cytomegalovirus exposure and HLA in healthy donors. The chain couples TRBV18 to TRBJ2-1, with TRBD1 matching over 8 bases. Sequenced input: PBMCs. This TCR was recovered from a man younger than 40 in good health and CMV-seropositive. The CDR3 sequence: CASSPRGRDRDEQFF. CDR3 in DNA: TGTGCCAGCTCACCCAGGGGGCGAGATCGGGATGAGCAGTTCTTC. Based on the CDR3 plus reference TRBV18 and TRBJ2-1, the full variable domain is NAGVMQNPRHLVRRRGQEARLRCSPMKGHSHVYWYRQLPEEGLKFMVYLQKENIIDESGMPKERFSAEFPKEGPSILRIQQVVRGDSAAYFCASSPRGRDRDEQFFGPGTRLTVL.